The clone carrying this T cell receptor (beta chain) has at least ten counts. What it binds is not known. These data originate in a study of breast tumors, draining lymph nodes, adjacent tissues. Overall study results and limits: Tumors had less TCR diversity than lymph nodes, more than nontumor tissue. Data only fit, rather than demonstrated, lymph node origin of most tumor T cells. The data were judged consistent with most tumor T cells coming from lymph node and expanding in tumor. Luminal-like breast cancer showed significantly greater tumor-nontumor repertoire similarity than basal-like breast cancer did.

V dropped 5 bases and J dropped 5 bases, with 16 bases sitting between them. The germline CDR1 and CDR2 sequences are SGHAT and FQNNGV. The CDR3 extends over 15 amino acids. TCRdb re-called the multiplex PCR reads with MiXCR, one entry per CDR3 protein. The sample records fewer than 300,000 distinct CDR3 sequences, about 30% being singletons. The lymph nodes were axillary draining lymph nodes from breast cancer patients. The receptor comes from a female donor with breast cancer. Some clones in this sample may be carry-over from other donors' samples. The sample was axillary lymph node tissue. The chain has TRBV11-2 and TRBJ2-1; tentative D call: TRBD1 (5 bases). CDR3 nucleotide sequence: TGTGCCAGCAGCCCGACAGTACCAATCGACAATGAGCAGTTCTTC. This gives the protein CASSPTVPIDNEQFF.